Below, 16 T cell receptor beta chains from the same sample are listed, as sequenced in a study of T cells in localized non-small cell lung cancer. Sequencing used immunoSEQ multiplex PCR; TCRdb keeps in-frame clones, though not all of them. There are about 26,000 clones in the sample; about 85% occur only once, and around 15% lies in the top ten. This material consisted of peripheral blood, taken before any cancer treatment. These receptors all come from an older female donor with stage II squamous cell lung carcinoma.

The V and J genes are TRBV6-5 and TRBJ1-1; possibly TRBD1 for D (6 bases). CDR3 length: 16 residues. The germline V gene has CDR1 MNHEY and CDR2 SVGAGI. V lost 2 bases and J lost 8, with 21 bases in between. The CDR3 coding sequence is TGTGCCAGCAGTTACCGTACCTTAACAGGGAAACCCGAAGCTTTCTTT. Encoded protein: CASSYRTLTGKPEAFF.

The rearrangement joins TRBV5-4 to TRBJ1-2; D is perhaps TRBD1 (6 bases). Germline V gene sequence: CDR1 SGHNT, CDR2 YYREEE (reference sequence). Trimming stripped 0 bases from V and 7 bases from J, with 13 bases between. This CDR3 is built from 14 residues. This CDR3 is CASSLEGGRVGYTF. The CDR3 bases are TGTGCCAGCAGCTTGGAGGGGGGCCGGGTTGGCTACACCTTC.

The chain has TRBV30 and TRBJ2-5; a possible D gene is TRBD2 (7 bases). This CDR3 has 15 residues. Germline CDR1 and CDR2: GTSNPN and SVGIG (reference sequence). Trimming left V 2 bases short and J 5 bases short, with 18 bases between. The CDR3 here is CAWSRAGAVRETQYF. The CDR3 nucleotides read TGTGCCTGGAGTAGGGCGGGGGCCGTCCGGGAGACCCAGTACTTC.

The gene calls are TRBV5-4 and TRBJ2-3; D not certain. Germline CDR1 and CDR2: SGHNT and YYREEE (reference sequence). There are 15 residues in the CDR3. The V gene lost 1 base and the J gene lost 4 bases, with 13 bases spanning the gap. The CDR3 loop reads CASSLQPHGADTQYF. The CDR3 DNA follows: TGTGCCAGCAGCTTGCAACCACATGGCGCAGATACGCAGTATTTT.

The chain combines TRBV7-3 with TRBJ1-4; D may be TRBD1 (5 bases). CDR1 is SGHTA and CDR2 is FQGTGA in the germline V gene. This CDR3 is built from 15 residues. Trimming stripped 2 bases from V and 5 bases from J, with 12 bases between. The CDR3 protein is CASSLEAGLNEKLFF. The CDR3 DNA reads as TGTGCCAGCAGCTTAGAGGCAGGGTTAAATGAAAAACTGTTTTTT.

The chain has TRBV7-9 and TRBJ1-3; TRBD1 matches at 7 bases. Germline values: CDR1 SEHNR, CDR2 FQNEAQ (reference sequence). V gave up 5 bases and J gave up 3 bases; unmatched junction bases: 4. The CDR3 is 14 amino acids. CDR3 coding DNA: TGTGCCAGCAGCGACACAGGGGATGGAAACACCATATATTTT. It specifies CASSDTGDGNTIYF.

The chain recombines TRBV10-3 with TRBJ1-3; maybe TRBD1 (6 bases). The CDR3 is 17 amino acids. Trimming shortened V by 5 bases and J by 0 bases, and 17 bases separated the two germline ends. CDR1 and CDR2 from the germline V gene are ENHRY and SYGVKD. This chain's CDR3 is CAISRSWDKSSGNTIYF. In DNA form, the CDR3 reads TGTGCCATCAGTCGGAGTTGGGACAAATCCTCTGGAAACACCATATATTTT.

The rearrangement uses TRBV6-6 and TRBJ1-1; no clear D. V shed 7 bases and J shed 4 bases, with 13 bases lying between them. From germline, CDR1 is MNHNY and CDR2 SVGAGI (reference sequence). CDR3 length: 13 residues. Here the CDR3 reads CASIPGGGTEAFF. The CDR3 DNA reads as TGTGCCAGCATTCCAGGAGGTGGCACTGAAGCTTTCTTT.

The rearrangement links TRBV7-2 to TRBJ1-5; no reliable D call. The V end lost 3 bases, the J end lost 4 bases, and 7 bases lay between the germline ends. CDR3 length: 13 residues. Germline V CDR1 and CDR2: SGHTA, FQGNSA. CDR3 sequence (DNA): TGTGCCAGCAGCTTCGGGAATAATCAGCCCCAGCATTTT. As protein: CASSFGNNQPQHF. The complete variable domain, with remaining parts taken from reference TRBV7-2 and TRBJ1-5, reads GAGVSQSPSNKVTEKGKDVELRCDPISGHTALYWYRQSLGQGLEFLIYFQGNSAPDKSGLPSDRFSAERTGGSVSTLTIQRTQQEDSAVYLCASSFGNNQPQHFGDGTRLSIL.

The rearrangement joins TRBV5-5 to TRBJ2-1, with D tentatively TRBD1 (5 bases). CDR3 length: 14 amino acids. Trimming pared 0 bases from V and 8 bases from J, leaving 12 bases between. The V gene's germline CDR1 is SGHKS and CDR2 YYEKEE (reference sequence). The CDR3 sequence is CASSLGGRSDEQFF. The CDR3 bases are TGTGCCAGCAGCTTGGGGGGCAGAAGCGATGAGCAGTTCTTC.

The chain employs TRBV7-3 and TRBJ2-6; D unresolved. The CDR3 runs to 16 residues. Per germline, CDR1 SGHTA and CDR2 FQGTGA. The V end was cut by 4 bases, the J end by 1 base, with 11 bases between. The CDR3 reads CASSSQSASGANVLTF. In DNA, the CDR3 is TGTGCCAGCAGCTCTCAAAGCGCGTCTGGGGCCAACGTCCTGACTTTC.

The chain combines TRBV6-5 with TRBJ1-1, with D tentatively TRBD1 (5 bases). Trimming removed 0 bases at V and 8 bases at J, with 10 bases between. Per germline, CDR1 MNHEY and CDR2 SVGAGI. CDR3 length: 13 amino acids. DNA for the CDR3: TGTGCCAGCAGTTACTCTTGGAGGGGAGAAGCTTTCTTT. Its protein product is CASSYSWRGEAFF.

The chain links TRBV30 to TRBJ1-2, with TRBD1 matching 8 bases. Unmatched junction bases numbered 7, after V lost 4 bases and J lost 6 bases. The germline gives CDR1 GTSNPN, CDR2 SVGIG (reference sequence). The CDR3 totals 13 residues. The CDR3 reads CAWTTGQGDGYTF. CDR3 coding DNA: TGTGCCTGGACTACCGGACAGGGCGATGGCTACACCTTC.

J is TRBJ1-4 and V is TRBV28; D not certain. V lost 6 bases and J lost 1, with 15 bases in between. The CDR3 is 16 residues long. The germline V gene encodes CDR1 MDHEN and CDR2 SYDVKM. The CDR3 nucleotides are TGTGCCAGCAGGTCCACCCCAGATAGAACTAATGAAAAACTGTTTTTT. Protein sequence: CASRSTPDRTNEKLFF. The full variable domain, with the rest looked up from reference TRBV28 and TRBJ1-4, is DVKVTQSSRYLVKRTGEKVFLECVQDMDHENMFWYRQDPGLGLRLIYFSYDVKMKEKGDIPEGYSVSREKKERFSLILESASTNQTSMYLCASRSTPDRTNEKLFFGSGTQLSVL.

The chain couples TRBV2 to TRBJ1-5; D is unclear. The CDR3 consists of 14 residues. Per the germline V gene, CDR1 is SNHLY and CDR2 is FYNNEI. V was shortened by 7 bases and J by 1 base, with 11 bases between the two germline ends. The CDR3 bases are TGTGCCAGCAACGAGGGATTGAGCAATCAGCCCCAGCATTTT. This encodes CASNEGLSNQPQHF.

Concerning this clone itself: The junction and the germline gene differ at one end; a read error may be behind it. This chain uses TRBV28 with TRBJ2-7; 10 nucleotides align to TRBD2. CDR3 size: 16 residues. CDR1 MDHEN and CDR2 SYDVKM come from the germline V gene. CDR3 amino acids: CASSNPSGRASHEQYF. Here the CDR3 DNA reads TGTGCCAGCAGTAACCCGAGCGGGAGGGCCTCCCACGAGCAGTACTTC. The whole variable domain, remainder taken from reference TRBV28 and TRBJ2-7, is DVKVTQSSRYLVKRTGEKVFLECVQDMDHENMFWYRQDPGLGLRLIYFSYDVKMKEKGDIPEGYSVSREKKERFSLILESASTNQTSMYLCASSNPSGRASHEQYFGPGTRLTVT.